The sequence of this TCR beta chain was determined in a study of OX40 agonist ivuxolimab in advanced cancers. Study at large: Dosing consisted of intravenous ivuxolimab at 0.01 to 10 mg/kg every 2 weeks. Partial responses were achieved by three patients: one hepatocellular carcinoma, two cutaneous melanoma. Findings of the study overall: The specificity for antigen of the expanded peripheral T cells was not determined.

In the case of this clone: The antigen is undetermined.

Clones were sequenced by immunoSEQ multiplex PCR, and TCRdb holds only the in-frame ones, with some missing. The sample records over 45,000 clones, around 89% being singletons. V dropped 0 bases and J dropped 5 bases, with 12 bases sitting between them. The CDR3 is made up of 15 amino acids. The germline V gene encodes CDR1 SGDLS and CDR2 YYNGEE. The sample was CD4+ or CD8+ T cells sorted from blood, taken in a trial of the OX40 agonist ivuxolimab. The chain is built from TRBV9 and TRBJ2-1; possibly TRBD2 for D (5 bases). The clonotype comes from an adult with an advanced solid tumor such as melanoma, head and neck, liver or kidney cancer. Written as DNA, the CDR3 is TGTGCCAGCAGCGTAGGAGGGAGCCCCAACAATGAGCAGTTCTTC. The encoded protein is CASSVGGSPNNEQFF.